This TCR beta chain originates from a study of cytomegalovirus exposure and HLA in healthy donors. PCR involved 60 Vbeta and 13 Jbeta primers. Assay: immunoSEQ multiplex PCR; the TCRdb copy retains only in-frame clones and omits some. The sample contains fewer than 250,000 clones, around 78% of which appear only once. With regard to this clone: No antigen is known for it.

Study results and limitations: Researchers reported that a few CMV-associated chains were confirmed in vitro as CMV antigen-specific. It is likely that the observed cluster of highly shared sequence variants was a sequencing artifact.

J was trimmed by 5 bases and V by 0 bases; bases with no gene match: 7. The CDR3 has 16 amino acids. Germline CDR1 SGHDT, CDR2 YYEEEE. The gene calls are TRBV5-6 and TRBJ2-3; TRBD2 matches at 9 bases. The TCR sequence derives from a woman in her twenties or thirties in good health and CMV-seropositive. Sequenced input: PBMCs. In DNA, the CDR3 is TGTGCCAGCAGCTTGGTTGGCGGGGGGGCCGGAGATACGCAGTATTTT. Protein: CASSLVGGGAGDTQYF.